What follows describes a single T cell receptor (beta chain). The data derive from a study of control samples from healthy donors and cancer patients. Clones were read by immunoSEQ multiplex PCR, and TCRdb kept only the in-frame ones, dropping some. The top ten hold about 7.6% of the sample, which has 100,000 to 150,000 clones, around nine tenths seen once. This receptor was obtained from a man between 45 and 60 years old with head and neck cancer. Source material: PBMCs.

CDR3: CASSPRGVAEQYF. The CDR3 DNA sequence: TGTGCCAGCAGCCCCCGGGGCGTGGCCGAGCAGTACTTC. The chain couples TRBV11-2 to TRBJ2-7; D is perhaps TRBD1 or TRBD2 (5 bases each). With 5 bases removed from V and 6 bases from J, the gap between germline ends came to 14 bases. Germline CDR1 reads SGHAT; CDR2 reads FQNNGV. This CDR3 is 13 amino acids long.